The 30 T cell receptor beta chains presented below share a single source sample, sequenced in a study of T cells in Graves' hyperthyroidism and ophthalmopathy. TCR beta CDR3 regions were amplified from RNA transcripts. Researchers ran a first-round RT-PCR on the TCR CDR3 using the HTBI primer set. TCRdb independently ran MiXCR on the multiplex PCR reads; one entry per CDR3 protein. The sample comprises 650,000 to 850,000 distinct CDR3 sequences, roughly 20% of which are singletons, and 16% rests with the top ten. The sequencing input was blood. Receptors originate from a woman aged 45-59 years with Graves' hyperthyroidism that later progressed to Graves' ophthalmopathy.

This clonotype has more than one count but fewer than ten. V usage is TRBV20-1 and J usage is TRBJ2-2; 8 bases line up with TRBD1. The CDR3 is 13 amino acids. Trimming removed 3 bases from V and 7 bases from J; junction bases left unmatched: 4. Germline lookup yields CDR1 DFQATT and CDR2 SNEGSKA (reference sequence). The CDR3 sequence: CSASQGAGGELFF. DNA for the CDR3: TGCAGTGCTAGCCAGGGGGCAGGCGGGGAGCTGTTTTTT.

The rearrangement uses TRBV7-3 and TRBJ2-5; possible D gene TRBD1, 5 bases. CDR1 is SGHTA and CDR2 is FQGTGA in the germline V gene. The ends were cut back, 8 bases at V and 0 bases at J, with 10 bases in the middle. There are 13 residues in the CDR3. Written as DNA, the CDR3 is TGTGCCAGCTCGACAGATAACCAAGAGACCCAGTACTTC. Translation gives CASSTDNQETQYF.

The V and J genes are TRBV5-4 and TRBJ2-1; perhaps TRBD1 as D (6 bases). Trimming pared 0 bases from V and 6 bases from J, leaving 19 bases between. CDR1 is SGHNT, CDR2 YYREEE, per germline (reference sequence). The CDR3 has 17 residues. The CDR3 DNA is TGTGCCAGCAGCTTGGCCGCTGGACAGTCCCACTCCAATGAGCAGTTCTTC. This sequence encodes CASSLAAGQSHSNEQFF.

The chain employs TRBV5-6 and TRBJ1-3; no reliable D call. The CDR3 has 17 amino acids. Germline V gene lookup returns CDR1 SGHDT and CDR2 YYEEEE. V was clipped by 4 bases and J by 0 bases, with 17 bases between them. The CDR3 sequence is CASSAAGTASSGNTIYF. CDR3 sequence (DNA): TGTGCCAGCAGCGCCGCGGGAACAGCTTCCTCTGGAAACACCATATATTTT.

This clonotype came up many times. This chain links TRBV6-2 or TRBV6-3 with TRBJ2-3, with D tentatively TRBD2 (6 bases). The germline V gene has CDR1 MNHEY and CDR2 SVGEGT. Between the trimmed V and J ends, which lost 5 bases and 0 bases, there was a span of 15 bases. The CDR3 contains 16 residues. The CDR3 reads CASSPLTSFSTDTQYF. CDR3 in DNA: TGTGCCAGCAGTCCCTTGACTAGTTTTAGCACAGATACGCAGTATTTT.

This clonotype was counted at least ten times. The chain recombines TRBV7-9 with TRBJ2-3, with 9 positions matching TRBD2. The CDR3 has 17 residues. V gave up 4 bases and J gave up 6 bases; unmatched junction bases: 14. CDR1 and CDR2 (germline): SEHNR, FQNEAQ (reference sequence). The CDR3 nucleotides read TGTGCCAGCAGCTCTCCGTTTAGCGGGGGAATTTCCGATACGCAGTATTTT. This codes for CASSSPFSGGISDTQYF.

This clonotype was found a few times. V usage is TRBV12-3 or TRBV12-4 and J usage is TRBJ1-6, with D tentatively TRBD1 (5 bases). V was clipped by 3 bases and J by 9 bases, with 12 bases between them. The CDR3 sequence is 14 residues long. The CDR3 reads CASSFSGAGSPLHF. The CDR3 DNA is TGTGCCAGCAGTTTCTCTGGGGCTGGTTCACCCCTCCACTTT.

This chain connects TRBV7-6 to TRBJ2-3; no reliable D call. CDR3 length: 15 residues. The V and J ends lost 5 bases and 3 bases respectively, with 15 bases between them. CDR1 and CDR2 (germline): SGHVS, FNYEAQ. In nucleotides, the CDR3 is TGTGCCAGCAGCGGGAAAGGACCGCCAACAGATACGCAGTATTTT. Protein product: CASSGKGPPTDTQYF.

This sequence joins TRBV27 and TRBJ2-1; either TRBD1 or TRBD2 may supply D (5 bases each). The germline gives CDR1 MNHEY, CDR2 SMNVEV (reference sequence). Trimming stripped 7 bases from V and 8 bases from J, with 15 bases between. CDR3 length equals 13 residues. The CDR3 region is CASTPLRGDEQFF. The CDR3 DNA reads as TGTGCCAGCACCCCTTTAAGGGGAGATGAGCAGTTCTTC.

There are a few counts of this clonotype. The chain combines TRBV6-5 with TRBJ2-5; no clear D gene. Germline-derived CDR1 and CDR2 are MNHEY and SVGAGI. CDR3 length: 14 residues. V lost 0 bases and J 4 bases, leaving 9 bases between the germline ends. DNA for the CDR3: TGTGCCAGCAGTTACTCGCGGCAGTCAGAGACCCAGTACTTC. This gives the protein CASSYSRQSETQYF.

This clonotype was counted many times. In nucleotides, the CDR3 is TGTGCCAGCAGTGACCGGGACACTGAAGCTTTCTTT. Its protein is CASSDRDTEAFF. The chain employs TRBV19 and TRBJ1-1; D remains ambiguous. The CDR3 is 12 residues long. The germline CDR1 and CDR2 sequences are LNHDA and SQIVND (reference sequence). The germline V and J ends were trimmed by 9 bases and 3 bases, with 11 bases remaining between them.

The chain couples TRBV7-3 to TRBJ2-3; 7 positions agree with TRBD1. The CDR3 loop spans 14 amino acids. With 3 bases clipped from V and 4 bases from J, the junction kept 4 bases outside the gene matches. CDR1 SGHTA and CDR2 FQGTGA come from the germline V gene. The chain's CDR3 is CASSFGQVADTQYF. The CDR3 bases are TGTGCCAGCAGCTTTGGACAGGTCGCAGATACGCAGTATTTT.

This sequence joins TRBV12-3 or TRBV12-4 and TRBJ1-2; D possibly corresponds to TRBD1 (5 bases). V was clipped by 8 bases and J by 1 base, with 11 bases between them. This CDR3 is 13 amino acids long. This CDR3 reads CASGADSNYGYTF. The CDR3 nucleotides read TGTGCCAGCGGAGCCGACAGTAACTATGGCTACACCTTC.

The chain combines TRBV20-1 with TRBJ1-6, with D possibly matching TRBD1 (5 bases). Germline-derived CDR1 and CDR2 are DFQATT and SNEGSKA (reference sequence). The V end lost 0 bases, the J end lost 12 bases, and 12 bases lay between the germline ends. The CDR3 sequence is 13 residues long. CDR3 protein: CSARDSGRLPLHF. CDR3 sequence (DNA): TGCAGTGCTAGAGATTCAGGGCGTTTACCCCTCCACTTT.

The chain joins TRBV29-1 to TRBJ1-2; D is uncertain. V lost 3 bases, J lost 8 bases, and 13 bases lay in between. The CDR3 spans 12 residues. The V gene's germline CDR1 is SQVTM and CDR2 ANQGSEA. The CDR3 is CSVEALQRGYTF. The CDR3 coding sequence is TGCAGCGTTGAGGCTTTACAGAGGGGCTACACCTTC.

The V and J genes are TRBV5-1 and TRBJ1-4; 10 bases align to TRBD1. Germline V lookup: CDR1 SGHRS, CDR2 YFSETQ. The CDR3 has 17 amino acids. Losses at the gene ends were 0 bases for V and 8 bases for J; bases not matched to a gene: 10. For the CDR3, the DNA is TGCGCCAGCAGCTTGGGACAGGGGGCTGATTGGTGGGAAAAACTGTTTTTT. Translating gives CASSLGQGADWWEKLFF. Full variable domain (rest looked up from reference TRBV5-1 and TRBJ1-4): KAGVTQTPRYLIKTRGQQVTLSCSPISGHRSVSWYQQTPGQGLQFLFEYFSETQRNKGNFPGRFSGRQFSNSRSEMNVSTLELGDSALYLCASSLGQGADWWEKLFFGSGTQLSVL.

This clonotype was seen only a few times. V and J are TRBV7-8 and TRBJ1-2; D might be TRBD1 (6 bases). V was pared by 2 bases and J by 4 bases, with 11 bases between. Germline lookup yields CDR1 SGHVS and CDR2 FQNEAQ. The length of the CDR3 is 14 residues. This chain's CDR3 is CASSLITGSYGYTF. CDR3 bases: TGTGCCAGCAGCTTAATAACAGGGTCCTATGGCTACACCTTC.

The chain has TRBV6-1 and TRBJ1-1; TRBD1 aligns across 7 bases. CDR1 is MNHNS, CDR2 SASEGT, per germline. V gave up 7 bases and J gave up 3 bases; unmatched junction bases: 5. The CDR3 loop spans 13 amino acids. CDR3 region: CASKQGFYTEAFF. The CDR3 DNA follows: TGTGCCAGCAAACAGGGGTTCTACACTGAAGCTTTCTTT.

At least ten counts were recorded for this clonotype. For the CDR3, the DNA is TGCAGTGCTAGCAGGACTAGCGGGGGGGCGGGTGAGCAGTTCTTC. Translating it yields CSASRTSGGAGEQFF. The chain carries TRBV20-1 and TRBJ2-1; TRBD2 matches at 15 bases. Germline CDR1 DFQATT, CDR2 SNEGSKA (reference sequence). The CDR3 is 15 amino acids. Trimming took 3 bases from V and 9 from J; bases not matched to a gene: 6.

In its sample, this clonotype was seen many times. The V gene is TRBV27, the J gene TRBJ2-1, with TRBD2 matching 10 bases. Germline loops: CDR1 MNHEY, CDR2 SMNVEV (reference sequence). V was pared by 4 bases and J by 7 bases, with 4 bases of the junction left unmatched. This CDR3 spans 14 amino acids. This chain's CDR3 is CASSYLAGVNEQFF. In DNA, the CDR3 is TGTGCCAGCAGTTATCTAGCGGGGGTTAATGAGCAGTTCTTC.

This chain uses TRBV6-1 with TRBJ1-5; D might be TRBD1 (5 bases). The germline V gene has CDR1 MNHNS and CDR2 SASEGT. V gave up 6 bases and J gave up 2 bases, with 14 bases separating them. The CDR3 runs to 15 residues. The CDR3 here is CASRMAGGGNQPQHF. CDR3 DNA: TGTGCCAGCAGGATGGCGGGGGGGGGCAATCAGCCCCAGCATTTT.

The sample holds many counts of this clonotype. The chain recombines TRBV6-5 with TRBJ1-2, with unresolved D. The ends were cut back, 0 bases at V and 8 bases at J, with 13 bases in the middle. The CDR3 is 14 amino acids. Germline values: CDR1 MNHEY, CDR2 SVGAGI. The DNA for the CDR3 is TGTGCCAGCAGTTACTCGATTTATGCGACCGGCTACACCTTC. It encodes CASSYSIYATGYTF.

The genes are TRBV12-3 or TRBV12-4 and TRBJ2-1, with D perhaps being TRBD1 or TRBD2 (5 bases each). Trimming shortened V by 1 base and J by 5 bases, and 9 bases separated the two germline ends. The length of the CDR3 is 14 residues. The CDR3 here is CASSLGMGDNEQFF. The CDR3 region has the DNA TGTGCCAGCAGTTTAGGGATGGGGGACAATGAGCAGTTCTTC.

In this sample, this clonotype turned up many times. The rearrangement uses TRBV5-1 and TRBJ1-2; 9 bases are shared with TRBD1. CDR3 length: 14 amino acids. The V segment lost 4 bases and the J segment 6 bases; nucleotides outside the gene matches: 7. Looked up from germline, CDR1 is SGHRS and CDR2 is YFSETQ. The CDR3 region has the DNA TGCGCCAGCAGCGCCTTGACAGGGGGTGATGGCTACACCTTC. This gives the protein CASSALTGGDGYTF.

This clonotype was seen ten or more times. The genes are TRBV3-1 and TRBJ2-2, with 10 bases identical to TRBD2. J was trimmed by 4 bases and V by 0 bases; bases with no gene match: 11. The CDR3 covers 19 residues. Germline V gene data show CDR1 as LGHDT and CDR2 as YNNKEL (reference sequence). For the CDR3, the DNA is TGTGCCAGCAGCCAAGACACCAGCGGGGGGGCCGGCGGCACCGGGGAGCTGTTTTTT. Encoded protein: CASSQDTSGGAGGTGELFF.

This clonotype came up a few times. This rearrangement joins TRBV6-2 or TRBV6-3 to TRBJ2-2, with 7 bases aligning to TRBD2. Per the germline V gene, CDR1 is MNHEY and CDR2 is SVGEGT. The length of the CDR3 is 15 residues. J lost 3 bases, V lost 7 bases, and 8 bases had no gene match. The CDR3 spells CASTAAGTYTGELFF. Here the CDR3 DNA reads TGTGCCAGCACCGCAGCGGGGACCTACACCGGGGAGCTGTTTTTT.

This rearrangement joins TRBV19 to TRBJ1-6; 8 nucleotides line up with TRBD1. V gave up 4 bases and J gave up 7 bases; unmatched junction bases: 6. The germline V gene encodes CDR1 LNHDA and CDR2 SQIVND (reference sequence). The CDR3 has 15 residues. CDR3 nucleotide sequence: TGTGCCAGTAGTACACAGGGGGTTGAGAATTCACCCCTCCACTTT. Encoded protein: CASSTQGVENSPLHF.

This clonotype appeared a few times. The chain combines TRBV6-2 or TRBV6-3 with TRBJ1-4, with 8 bases fitting TRBD1. The germline V gene has CDR1 MNHEY and CDR2 SVGEGT. The J segment lost 4 bases and the V segment lost 7 bases, leaving 5 bases of the junction unmatched. The length of the CDR3 is 14 residues. The CDR3 protein is CASNPTGVNEKLFF. Written as DNA, the CDR3 is TGTGCCAGCAACCCGACAGGGGTTAATGAAAAACTGTTTTTT.

The chain recombines TRBV6-6 with TRBJ2-5, with 10 nucleotides matching TRBD1. The J segment lost 1 base and the V segment lost 0 bases, leaving 17 bases of the junction unmatched. Looked up from germline, CDR1 is MNHNY and CDR2 is SVGAGI (reference sequence). The CDR3 has 21 amino acids. CDR3 DNA: TGTGCCAGCAGTTACTCGGATGTGGGACAGGGGACATTCCGCCCCCAAGAGACCCAGTACTTC. Residues: CASSYSDVGQGTFRPQETQYF.

This clonotype turned up a few times. The V gene is TRBV5-1, the J gene TRBJ2-1, with TRBD2 identical over 8 bases. Germline trimming cut 4 bases from V and 4 bases from J; bases unmatched to any gene: 7. Germline CDR1 and CDR2: SGHRS and YFSETQ. The CDR3 is 15 residues long. CDR3 DNA: TGCGCCAGCAGCGAGGGGACTAGACCATACAATGAGCAGTTCTTC. Translating it yields CASSEGTRPYNEQFF. The variable domain in full, with the rest retrieved from reference TRBV5-1 and TRBJ2-1, is KAGVTQTPRYLIKTRGQQVTLSCSPISGHRSVSWYQQTPGQGLQFLFEYFSETQRNKGNFPGRFSGRQFSNSRSEMNVSTLELGDSALYLCASSEGTRPYNEQFFGPGTRLTVL.